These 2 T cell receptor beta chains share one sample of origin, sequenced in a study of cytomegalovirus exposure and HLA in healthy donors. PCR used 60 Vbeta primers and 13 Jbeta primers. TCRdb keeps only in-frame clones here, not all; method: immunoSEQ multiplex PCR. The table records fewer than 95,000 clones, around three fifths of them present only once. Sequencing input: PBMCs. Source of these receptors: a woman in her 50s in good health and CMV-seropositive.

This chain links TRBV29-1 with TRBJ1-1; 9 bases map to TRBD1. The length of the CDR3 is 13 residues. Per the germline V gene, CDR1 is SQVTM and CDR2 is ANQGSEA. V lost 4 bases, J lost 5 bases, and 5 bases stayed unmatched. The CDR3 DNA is TGCAGCGTTGTGGGACAGGGATTTACTGAAGCTTTCTTT. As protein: CSVVGQGFTEAFF.

This chain's CDR3 is CASSFSSGGSPDTQYF. CDR3 nucleotide sequence: TGTGCCAGCAGTTTCTCTAGCGGGGGTTCTCCGGATACGCAGTATTTT. The V and J genes are TRBV27 and TRBJ2-3; 10 positions match TRBD2. CDR1 is MNHEY, CDR2 SMNVEV, per germline (reference sequence). This CDR3 contains 16 residues. V was pared by 3 bases and J by 6 bases, with 9 bases of the junction left unmatched.